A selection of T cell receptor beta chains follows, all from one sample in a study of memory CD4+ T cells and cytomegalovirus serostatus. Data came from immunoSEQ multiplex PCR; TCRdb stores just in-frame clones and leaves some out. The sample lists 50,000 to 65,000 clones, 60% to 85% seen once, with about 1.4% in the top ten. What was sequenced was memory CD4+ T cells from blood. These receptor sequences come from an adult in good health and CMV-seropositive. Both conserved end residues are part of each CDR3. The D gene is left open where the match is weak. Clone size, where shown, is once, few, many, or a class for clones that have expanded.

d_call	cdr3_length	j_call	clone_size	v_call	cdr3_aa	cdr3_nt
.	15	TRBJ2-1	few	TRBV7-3	CASSGLSGSYNEQFF	TGTGCCAGCAGCGGACTGTCGGGCTCCTACAATGAGCAGTTCTTC
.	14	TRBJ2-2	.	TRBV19	CASSTWSGPGELFF	TGTGCCAGTAGTACTTGGTCCGGGCCCGGGGAGCTGTTTTTT
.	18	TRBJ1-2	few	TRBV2	CASSLNLPLETIPYGYTF	TGTGCCAGCAGCCTAAACCTCCCCCTAGAGACGATCCCTTATGGCTACACCTTC
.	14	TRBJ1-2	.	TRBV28	CASDTLGKNYGYTF	TGTGCCAGCGATACCCTGGGGAAGAACTATGGCTACACCTTC
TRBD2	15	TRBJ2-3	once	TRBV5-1	CASSLWTSDTDTQYF	TGCGCCAGCAGCTTGTGGACTAGTGACACAGATACGCAGTATTTT
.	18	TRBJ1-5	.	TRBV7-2	CASSSTLTPMYSNQPQHF	TGTGCCAGCAGCTCTACTTTGACTCCAATGTATAGCAATCAGCCCCAGCATTTT
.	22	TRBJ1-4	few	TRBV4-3	CASSQVRFTPRAGSPTNEKLFF	TGCGCCAGCAGCCAAGTAAGGTTCACCCCCCGGGCAGGGTCTCCGACTAATGAAAAACTGTTTTTT
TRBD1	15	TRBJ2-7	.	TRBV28	CASRRTGGTANEQYF	TGTGCCAGCAGGCGGACAGGGGGCACGGCTAACGAGCAGTACTTC
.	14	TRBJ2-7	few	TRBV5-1	CASRRTDSHYEQYF	TGCGCCAGCAGGCGAACAGATTCTCACTACGAGCAGTACTTC
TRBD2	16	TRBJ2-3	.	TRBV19	CASSISGSGRTDTQYF	TGTGCCAGTAGTATTTCTGGTAGCGGGAGAACAGATACGCAGTATTTT
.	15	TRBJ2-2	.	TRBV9	CASSVHGVGTGELFF	TGTGCCAGCAGCGTTCACGGAGTGGGGACCGGGGAGCTGTTTTTT
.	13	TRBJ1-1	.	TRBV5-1	CASSWGGATEAFF	TGCGCCAGCAGTTGGGGAGGTGCCACTGAAGCTTTCTTT
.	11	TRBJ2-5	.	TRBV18	CASSPKETQYF	TGTGCCAGCTCACCAAAGGAGACCCAGTACTTC
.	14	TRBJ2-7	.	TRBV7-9	CASSFRESSYEQYF	TGTGCCAGCAGCTTCCGGGAGAGCTCCTACGAGCAGTACTTC
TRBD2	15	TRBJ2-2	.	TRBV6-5	CASSLSGRNTGELFF	TGTGCCAGCAGCCTTAGCGGGAGAAACACCGGGGAGCTGTTTTTT
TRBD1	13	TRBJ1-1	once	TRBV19	CASRSTGGFGVFF	TGTGCCAGCCGGTCAACAGGGGGTTTTGGGGTTTTCTTT
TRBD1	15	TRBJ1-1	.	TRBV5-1	CASKPGTGATGEAFF	TGCGCCAGCAAACCCGGGACAGGGGCGACGGGGGAAGCTTTCTTT
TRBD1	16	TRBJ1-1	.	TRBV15	CATRVDRGRANTEAFF	TGTGCCACCAGGGTCGACAGGGGGCGGGCGAACACTGAAGCTTTCTTT
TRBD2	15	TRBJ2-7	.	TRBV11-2	CASSLAFRGGLKEYF	TGTGCCAGCAGCTTAGCCTTTCGGGGGGGACTGAAGGAGTACTTC
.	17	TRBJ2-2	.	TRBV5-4	CASSLGGQGDNTGELFF	TGTGCCAGCAGCTTGGGGGGGCAGGGAGATAACACCGGGGAGCTGTTTTTT
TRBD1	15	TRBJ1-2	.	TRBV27	CASSSRNQGGNGYTF	TGTGCCAGCAGTTCACGCAACCAGGGGGGCAATGGCTACACCTTC
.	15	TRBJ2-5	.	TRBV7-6	CASSPLGGGPETQYF	TGTGCCAGCAGCCCCTTGGGGGGGGGCCCGGAGACCCAGTACTTC
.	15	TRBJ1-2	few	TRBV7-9	CASLSPTGLGYGYTF	TGTGCCAGCCTTTCGCCCACGGGGCTTGGATATGGCTACACCTTC
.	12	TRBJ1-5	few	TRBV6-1	CASSVSFQPQHF	TGTGCCAGCAGTGTTAGTTTTCAGCCCCAGCATTTT
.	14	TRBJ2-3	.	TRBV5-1	CASRRDHNTDTQYF	TGCGCCAGCAGACGGGATCACAACACAGATACGCAGTATTTT
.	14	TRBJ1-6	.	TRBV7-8	CASSSSTDNSPLHF	TGTGCCAGCAGCTCCTCAACGGATAATTCACCCCTCCACTTT
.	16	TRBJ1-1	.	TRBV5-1	CASSSGSPILNTEAFF	TGCGCCAGCAGTTCCGGCAGTCCGATATTGAACACTGAAGCTTTCTTT
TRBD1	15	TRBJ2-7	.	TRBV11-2	CASSKGQGAPREQYF	TGTGCCAGCAGCAAAGGACAGGGGGCCCCTCGGGAGCAGTACTTC
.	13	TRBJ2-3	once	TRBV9	CASSATFTDTQYF	TGTGCCAGCAGCGCCACCTTCACAGATACGCAGTATTTT
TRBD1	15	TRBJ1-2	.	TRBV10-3	CAIEGTGSGSYGYTF	TGTGCCATCGAGGGGACAGGGTCGGGTAGCTATGGCTACACCTTC
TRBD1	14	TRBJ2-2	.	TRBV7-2	CASSIGQGVGELFF	TGTGCCAGCAGCATCGGACAGGGAGTCGGGGAGCTGTTTTTT
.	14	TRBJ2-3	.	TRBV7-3	CASSLTSSVDTQYF	TGTGCCAGCAGCTTAACGTCTAGTGTAGATACGCAGTATTTT
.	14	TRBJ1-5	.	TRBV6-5	CASSLRGSNQPQHF	TGTGCCAGCAGTTTAAGAGGGAGCAATCAGCCCCAGCATTTT
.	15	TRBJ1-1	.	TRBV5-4	CASSPRGGKNTEAFF	TGTGCCAGCAGCCCCCGGGGGGGAAAGAACACTGAAGCTTTCTTT
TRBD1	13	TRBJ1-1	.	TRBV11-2	CASTRQGLTEAFF	TGTGCCAGCACCCGACAGGGTCTCACTGAAGCTTTCTTT
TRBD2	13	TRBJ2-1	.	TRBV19	CASSFGLVGEQFF	TGTGCCAGTAGTTTCGGACTAGTTGGTGAGCAGTTCTTC
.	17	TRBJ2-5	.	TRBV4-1	CASSQLPTRSPQETQYF	TGCGCCAGCAGCCAACTTCCGACTCGGTCCCCCCAAGAGACCCAGTACTTC
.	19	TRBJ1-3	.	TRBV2	CASSRGFSSGKSSGNTIYF	TGTGCCAGCAGCCGAGGGTTCTCGAGTGGGAAGAGCTCTGGAAACACCATATATTTT
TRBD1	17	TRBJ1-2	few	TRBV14	CASSQPQGGQANYGYTF	TGTGCCAGCAGCCAACCCCAGGGGGGACAGGCGAACTATGGCTACACCTTC
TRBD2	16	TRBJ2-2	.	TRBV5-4	CASSPGLAGGQGELFF	TGTGCCAGCAGTCCTGGACTAGCGGGGGGGCAAGGGGAGCTGTTTTTT
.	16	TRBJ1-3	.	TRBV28	CASSLLLGADGNTIYF	TGTGCCAGCAGTTTATTACTGGGGGCGGACGGAAACACCATATATTTT
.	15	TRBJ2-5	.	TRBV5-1	CASSLRGMGQETQYF	TGCGCCAGCAGCTTAAGGGGAATGGGACAAGAGACCCAGTACTTC
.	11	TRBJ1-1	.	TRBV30	CAWRGNTEAFF	TGTGCCTGGAGGGGGAACACTGAAGCTTTCTTT
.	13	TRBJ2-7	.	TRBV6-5	CASSPDRVSGRYF	TGTGCCAGCAGCCCTGACAGGGTGAGCGGGCGATACTTC
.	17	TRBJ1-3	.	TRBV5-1	CASVSGNRAFGGNTIYF	TGCGCCAGCGTCTCCGGGAACCGAGCATTCGGCGGAAACACCATATATTTT
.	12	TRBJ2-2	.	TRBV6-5	CASREGSGELFF	TGTGCCAGCAGGGAGGGGTCCGGGGAGCTGTTTTTT
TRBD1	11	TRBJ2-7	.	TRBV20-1	CSAISTGSQYF	TGCAGTGCAATCTCGACAGGGTCGCAGTACTTC
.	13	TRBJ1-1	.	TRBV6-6	CASSYVSEAEAFF	TGTGCCAGCAGTTACGTGTCGGAAGCTGAAGCTTTCTTT
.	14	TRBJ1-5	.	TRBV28	CASSSTGTNQPQHF	TGTGCCAGCAGTTCCACAGGGACAAATCAGCCCCAGCATTTT
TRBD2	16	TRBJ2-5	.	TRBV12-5	CASGLVPGGTRKTQYF	TGTGCTAGTGGTTTGGTACCGGGGGGGACGCGTAAGACCCAGTACTTC
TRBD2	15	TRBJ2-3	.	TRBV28	CASSLRGGNSDTQYF	TGTGCCAGCAGTTTGCGGGGGGGCAACTCAGATACGCAGTATTTT
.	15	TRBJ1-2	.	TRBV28	CASSLSGPEAGGYTF	TGTGCCAGCAGTTTATCGGGACCCGAGGCAGGTGGCTACACCTTC
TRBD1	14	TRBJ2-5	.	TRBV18	CASSSTGGSRTQYF	TGTGCCAGCTCGTCGACAGGGGGCTCACGGACCCAGTACTTC
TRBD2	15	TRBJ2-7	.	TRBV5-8	CASTPSLAGAYEQYF	TGTGCCAGCACTCCATCGCTAGCGGGAGCCTACGAGCAGTACTTC
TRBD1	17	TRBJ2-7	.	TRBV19	CASSIKGPDRGPSEQYF	TGTGCCAGTAGTATAAAAGGCCCCGACAGGGGGCCCTCCGAGCAGTACTTC
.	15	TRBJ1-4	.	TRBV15	CATSNQWRVGEKLFF	TGTGCCACCAGCAATCAGTGGAGGGTAGGGGAAAAACTGTTTTTT
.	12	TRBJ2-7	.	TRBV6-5	CASQGLTSEQYF	TGTGCCAGCCAGGGACTCACGAGCGAGCAGTACTTC
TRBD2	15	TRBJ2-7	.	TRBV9	CASSATGTSSHEQYF	TGTGCCAGCAGCGCGACCGGGACTAGCTCCCACGAGCAGTACTTC